This T cell receptor (beta chain) was found in a study of CD8+CD57+ T cells in acquired aplastic anemia. Study information: Sorted cells (CD4+ and CD8+) yielded DNA amounts that averaged about 3.4 ug. Healthy donors averaged around 10 million reads for CD4+ cells. General study findings and limits: Patients showed no significant difference from controls in CD8+ Simpson's diversity. Patients had twenty-nine CD8+ CDR3 sequences in common with controls (the shared set).

The CDR3 is 17 amino acids. V shed 3 bases and J shed 6 bases, with 21 bases lying between them. Germline V gives CDR1 MGHRA, CDR2 YSYEKL. In its sample, this clonotype was seen many times. Its target is not known. Profiling of TCR beta VDJ combinations and CDR3 sequences used genomic DNA as template. TCRdb recomputed calls from the reads with MiXCR, one row per CDR3 protein. The table shows 150,000 to 200,000 distinct CDR3 sequences, with about 48% occurring only once. The rearrangement uses TRBV4-1 and TRBJ1-5; D remains unclear. Sequenced sample: sorted CD4+, CD8+, or CD8+CD57+ T cells (not recorded which) from PBMCs. The source is a human donor in good health. The CDR3 here is CASSQALGGGSGQPQHF. CDR3 nucleotides: TGCGCCAGCAGCCAGGCCCTGGGAGGAGGGTCTGGTCAGCCCCAGCATTTT.